Listed here are 5 T cell receptor beta chains from one sample, sequenced in a study of cytomegalovirus exposure and HLA in healthy donors. The PCR used 60 Vbeta and 13 Jbeta primers. Repertoires were generated with immunoSEQ multiplex PCR, while TCRdb's copy carries only in-frame clones and drops some. The table has 150,000 to 200,000 clones, 76% seen once; the top ten hold around 3%. Sequenced material: PBMCs. The receptors were gathered from a male donor in good health and CMV-seronegative.

This rearrangement joins TRBV6-5 to TRBJ2-1; 14 nucleotides match TRBD2. This CDR3 region has 16 residues. Trimming removed 0 bases from V and 8 bases from J; junction bases left unmatched: 3. Germline loops: CDR1 MNHEY, CDR2 SVGAGI. The CDR3 DNA sequence: TGTGCCAGCAGTTACTCCGGGACTAGCGGGAGAGATGAGCAGTTCTTC. Protein sequence: CASSYSGTSGRDEQFF.

The chain is built from TRBV4-1 and TRBJ2-7; 7 nucleotides align to TRBD1. CDR1 and CDR2 from the germline V gene are MGHRA and YSYEKL. This CDR3 contains 15 residues. The V and J ends lost 6 bases and 3 bases, in that order; junction bases with no gene match: 11. In DNA, the CDR3 is TGCGCCAGCAGTCACAGGGGCCAGCGAGTCTACGAGCAGTACTTC. Residues: CASSHRGQRVYEQYF.

J is TRBJ1-5 and V is TRBV4-1, with D possibly matching TRBD1 (5 bases). CDR1 MGHRA and CDR2 YSYEKL come from the germline V gene. This CDR3 is 15 amino acids long. V was shortened by 0 bases and J by 4 bases, with 10 bases between the two germline ends. The CDR3 DNA sequence: TGCGCCAGCAGCCAAGAAGGGGTCAGAAATCAGCCCCAGCATTTT. Translation gives CASSQEGVRNQPQHF.

This clone was counted a single time. V and J are TRBV5-1 and TRBJ2-2, with 7 bases aligning to TRBD1. This CDR3 has 15 residues. The V and J ends lost 0 bases and 3 bases, in that order; junction bases with no gene match: 2. The germline gives CDR1 SGHRS, CDR2 YFSETQ. CDR3 DNA: TGCGCCAGCAGCTTGGGACAGGGTTACACCGGGGAGCTGTTTTTT. Its translation: CASSLGQGYTGELFF.

The chain combines TRBV5-4 with TRBJ1-1; D perhaps matches TRBD1 (5 bases). CDR1 and CDR2 (germline): SGHNT, YYREEE (reference sequence). Trimming pared 6 bases from V and 1 base from J, leaving 13 bases between. This CDR3 region has 14 residues. The CDR3 DNA follows: TGTGCCAGCACCTCTTTAACAGGGAACACTGAAGCTTTCTTT. As protein: CASTSLTGNTEAFF.